The clone carrying this T cell receptor beta chain was found a few times. The sample is drawn from a study of identical twins. Germline V gene data show CDR1 as GTSNPN and CDR2 as SVGIG (reference sequence). Trimming took 0 bases from V and 2 from J, leaving 11 bases between them. CDR3 length: 15 residues. TCRdb fed the 5' RACE reads into MiXCR, producing one record per CDR3 protein. The repertoire holds 500,000 or so distinct CDR3 sequences, roughly a fifth seen once, with 0.91% in the top ten. Another study also made use of these data, one on T cells expressing NK-cell markers.

The sample consisted of CD4+ T cells sorted from blood. The TCR sequence derives from a woman younger than 35 in good health. The chain is built from TRBV30 and TRBJ2-1; D might be TRBD1 or TRBD2, each matching 6 bases. CDR3 protein: CAWSVQGGTYNEQFF. The CDR3 DNA is TGTGCCTGGAGTGTACAAGGGGGGACCTACAATGAGCAGTTCTTC.